This TCR beta chain was recovered during a study of radiation and T cells in renal cell carcinoma. TCRdb's table, derived via immunoSEQ multiplex PCR, lists solely in-frame clones and lacks some. The sample includes 120,000 to 150,000 clones, 75% to 90% of them seen just once. Per the germline V gene, CDR1 is LGHNA and CDR2 is YSLEER. The V and J ends lost 0 bases and 7 bases, in that order; junction bases with no gene match: 8. The CDR3 extends over 16 amino acids. Time point indicated: blood 4 weeks post-SBRT, at nephrectomy. Treatment in this sample: 15 Gy SBRT to primary tumor, nephrectomy 4 weeks later.

The source is a woman aged 45-65 years with renal cell carcinoma. V usage is TRBV4-3 and J usage is TRBJ1-2; 10 bases are shared with TRBD1. Specimen: blood, collected from a patient whose treatment included radiotherapy and nephrectomy. CDR3 nucleotides: TGCGCCAGCAGCCAAGATCGACAGGGGGCCGGAGGTGGCTACACCTTC. Translated: CASSQDRQGAGGGYTF.